These 4 T cell receptor beta chains share one sample of origin, sequenced in a study of blood T cell repertoires in COVID-19 (dated by TCRdb to between 2020 and 2021). To prepare the library, the immunoSEQ multiplex PCR assay was applied. TCRdb took over this immuneACCESS table, retaining in-frame rearrangements with V and J assigned. Such tables are incomplete; in checked studies, under half of the missing clones stem from an unresolved V gene, and the remainder is unexplained. This sample has fewer than 200,000 clones in its table, and roughly 87% of those were observed once. The leading ten clones occupy roughly 1.2% of the sample. The sample taken for sequencing was PBMCs or T cells enriched from blood (not recorded which). Receptors were obtained from a human donor with acute COVID-19. The donor label of this sample is uncertain.

Note on this clone: A read error may account for a junction end that differs from germline. CDR3 in DNA: TGTGCCAGCACGGTCCGGCAGGGATCCTTCGAGCAGTACTTC. Its translation: CASTVRQGSFEQYF. This rearrangement joins TRBV6-5 to TRBJ2-7; weak D call: TRBD1 (5 bases). Germline V lookup: CDR1 MNHEY, CDR2 SVGAGI. The CDR3 extends over 14 amino acids.

The J gene is TRBJ2-4, the V gene TRBV18, with 9 bases that match TRBD1. Germline CDR1 is KGHSH and CDR2 is LQKENI. This CDR3 contains 16 residues. With 4 bases clipped from V and 0 bases from J, the junction kept 4 bases outside the gene matches. The CDR3 DNA is TGTGCCAGCTCACGAGGGACAGGGCTAGCCAAAAACATTCAGTACTTC. It yields the protein CASSRGTGLAKNIQYF.

The chain couples TRBV25-1 to TRBJ2-5, with 10 bases aligning to TRBD2. Germline trimming cut 0 bases from V and 1 base from J; bases unmatched to any gene: 5. This CDR3 has 17 amino acids. Germline V gene lookup returns CDR1 MGHDK and CDR2 SYGVNS. The CDR3 loop reads CASSEYLGLAAQETQYF. CDR3 nucleotides: TGTGCCAGCAGTGAATATTTAGGACTAGCGGCCCAAGAGACCCAGTACTTC.

This clone was recorded a few times. V and J are TRBV24-1 and TRBJ2-5; 8 positions agree with TRBD1. The CDR3 length is 16 residues. Per the germline V gene, CDR1 is KGHDR and CDR2 is SFDVKD. V shed 1 base and J 5 bases; nucleotides not matched to a gene: 8. This chain's CDR3 is CATSDFQGASGETQYF. DNA for the CDR3: TGTGCCACCAGTGATTTTCAGGGGGCTTCAGGGGAGACCCAGTACTTC.